This TCR beta chain was identified in a study of low-dose radiotherapy and immunotherapy resistance in tumors (dated 2022 in TCRdb). General notes on the study: Cohort 1 received 0.5 Gy per fraction every 2 weeks, with a prescribed total PTV dose of 6.5 Gy. Patients in Cohort 2 were given 1 Gy per fraction every two weeks, for a total of 13 Gy across 26 weeks. Nivolumab and ipilimumab were both given intravenously, with nivolumab at a 240 mg flat dose every two weeks and ipilimumab at 1 mg/kg every six weeks. Cyclophosphamide 200 mg/m2 was administered intravenously every two weeks, one day before each radiation and immunotherapy administration. Patients took aspirin 300 mg orally once daily for four cycles, starting on cycle 1 day 1. Trial participants were not randomized into treatment groups. Eight patients were included in the translational analysis, namely three from the first dose cohort plus the first five from the second dose cohort.

Taken from the germline V gene (reference sequence), the CDR1 and CDR2 loops are DFQATT and SNEGSKA. From V the trimming removes 6 bases and from J it removes 6 bases, while the gene matches leave 13 bases of the junction unaccounted for. The CDR3, from cysteine to phenylalanine, totals 15 residues. Just the 45-base CDR3 DNA is kept, in frame starting at base 1. First-strand cDNA was synthesized using Superscript III and a set of TRAV- and TRBV-specific primers, so that both TCRalpha and TCRbeta chains were covered. TCRs were amplified with Phusion for about 21 PCR cycles, with a constant-region primer paired with the adapter attached to the V primers. The isolated mRNA was amplified using the MessageAmp II aRNA Amplification Kit, with in vitro transcription performed for approximately 16 hours at 37 degrees C. The Dynabeads mRNA DIRECT Purification Kit was used to isolate mRNA for TCR sequencing. Indexed Illumina adapters were added in a second approximately 27-cycle Phusion PCR, and the resulting products were purified with AMPure XP beads. An Illumina MiniSeq instrument was used to deep-sequence the TCRalpha and TCRbeta libraries. As for the authors' bioinformatics: Using custom Perl scripts, TCR sequences encoding the same protein were pooled, out-of-frame sequences were removed, and the abundance of each clonotype was computed. The analysis excluded TCR sequences that were supported by just one read. Shannon entropy, Gini index, clonality, richness, and the frequency of TCRs shared between repertoires were included as repertoire metrics. The raw public reads went through TCRdb reprocessing: fastp at Q25, MiXCR clone calling, in-frame beta chains kept. Each CDR3 protein appears once, grouped with its most common genes and DNA. The V and J calls were determined by TCRdb, not by the authors. This sample gives tens of thousands of distinct CDR3 sequences in total; under 9.5% of them show up just once. The top ten clonotypes cover around 1% of the sample.

Taken with the paper, the label for time point translates to: before trial treatment. Donors were enrolled in RACIN, a single-arm phase I dose-escalation trial combining nivolumab, ipilimumab, aspirin, low-dose cyclophosphamide and low-dose radiotherapy. Eligible patients had advanced, TIL-negative solid tumors. This clonotype was counted ten times or more. The clone's antigen remains unknown. Base qualities were left out, and no much larger clone turns up one base away. The sample consisted of PBMCs, taken before treatment. The receptor was isolated from a male donor with prostate cancer. This chain is built from TRBV20-1 and TRBJ2-7; 11 central bases correspond to TRBD2. The CDR3 in this case is CSAGGGTSGGGEQYF. The DNA sequence is TGCAGTGCCGGAGGCGGGACTAGCGGCGGAGGCGAGCAGTACTTC.